Reported below is one T cell receptor (beta chain). CDR3 length: 14 amino acids. The V end was cut by 0 bases, the J end by 10 bases, with 16 bases between. In germline, CDR1 is SGHRS, CDR2 YFSETQ. When replicate PCRs were run on unsorted PBMC, they used approximately 300 ng DNA, some 33,000 T cell genomes. The method was immunoSEQ multiplex PCR; TCRdb's version includes in-frame clones alone and lacks a portion of them. The repertoire has around 450,000 clones, 70% to 80% of them found once; the top ten carry over 10%. The data are from a study of shared clonotypes between healthy human individuals. Study-level background: With ages of 18 to 49, the donors were a couple of women and three men.

This sequence was found in a woman in her thirties or forties in good health. Some clones in this sample may be carry-over from other donors' samples. The chain couples TRBV5-1 to TRBJ1-1, with D maybe TRBD1 (6 bases). Sequencing was done on a sample of PBMCs. This CDR3 reads CASSLARTGRGAFF. CDR3 DNA: TGCGCCAGCAGCTTGGCCAGAACAGGGAGGGGAGCTTTCTTT.